Sequencing of this TCR beta chain was carried out in a study of blood T cell repertoires in COVID-19. The wider study: The United States, Italy and Spain provided the acute and convalescent COVID-19 samples.

Original processing notes: Researchers report that nucleated cell counts were estimated from reference gene primer amplification. Data came from immunoSEQ multiplex PCR; TCRdb stores just in-frame clones and leaves some out. V and J calls and clone size follow that table, whereas D and trimming were derived from the DNA. The sample records approximately 230,000 clones, around 87% being singletons. The study recruited people aged 18 to 89 years across 20 to 30 US areas. Cohort assignment relied on participant-reported clinical history. Sequenced: PBMCs or T cells enriched from blood (not recorded which). The TCR comes from a woman aged 25 to 39 with acute COVID-19.

Here the CDR3 DNA reads TGCAGCGTCAAACAGGGTTACGAGACCCAGTACTTC. This gives the protein CSVKQGYETQYF. V usage is TRBV29-1 and J usage is TRBJ2-5; possible D gene TRBD1, 6 bases. The V end lost 6 bases, the J end lost 5 bases, and 13 bases lay between the germline ends. The CDR3 runs 12 residues. Germline lookup yields CDR1 SQVTM and CDR2 ANQGSEA.